This record looks at one TCR beta chain sequence and its context. Its antigen is unidentified. The protocol was immunoSEQ multiplex PCR, while the TCRdb copy is restricted to in-frame clones and leaves out a portion. The data hold 60,000 or so clones, with around 80% observed a single time. These data originate in a study of a mutant IDH1 vaccine in newly diagnosed glioma. Background on the study: Vaccinations, eight in total, occurred in weeks 1, 3, 5, 7, 11, 15, 19, 23. The study started vaccination 4-6 weeks after radiotherapy alone, or with temozolomide cycles. Sex among treated patients split 62.5% male, around 40% female; mean age was approximately 41 years.

This sample's time point: week 23, last vaccination. In every dose of vaccine, 300 ug of mutant IDH1 20-mer peptide was given alongside topical imiquimod. The CDR3 consists of 13 residues. The V end was cut by 11 bases, the J end by 9 bases, with 17 bases between. Looked up from germline, CDR1 is SNHLY and CDR2 is FYNNEI. Sequenced here: PBMCs, sampled from a glioma patient whose treatment included an IDH1 peptide vaccine. The clonotype originates from a woman aged 40 to 50 with glioma. Some clones in this sample may be carry-over from other donors' samples. The gene calls are TRBV2 and TRBJ1-6, with a possible D match to TRBD1 (5 bases). DNA of the CDR3: TGTGCCGGCAAGAAGGGGTTGTCTTCACCCCTCCACTTT. It codes for CAGKKGLSSPLHF.